This T cell receptor beta chain was sequenced in a study of blood T cell repertoires in COVID-19. On the study more broadly: Some COVID-19 samples were acute and others convalescent; all came from the United States, Italy and Spain. The analysed material was cDNA or gDNA that came from T cells, B-cell-depleted T cells, or PBMCs.

As originally analysed: Scientists estimated how many nucleated cells there were by amplifying reference gene primers. The repertoire was sequenced with immunoSEQ multiplex PCR; TCRdb's copy has only in-frame clones and lacks some. That table supplies the V and J calls and clone size; D and trimming were determined from the DNA. The sample holds about 64,000 clones, 80% to 95% seen once. The CDR3 extends over 15 amino acids. Germline V gene data show CDR1 as SGHDT and CDR2 as YYEEEE. V was cut by 0 bases and J by 8 bases, with 17 bases left in between. V gene TRBV5-6 combines with J gene TRBJ1-2, with a tentative D call TRBD1 (6 bases). The sequence was obtained from an elderly woman with active COVID-19. The sequenced sample consisted of peripheral blood. DNA of the CDR3: TGTGCCAGCAGCTTGGTGGTAACAGGGCTCGGGGGCTACACCTTC. Amino acids: CASSLVVTGLGGYTF.